These T cell receptor beta chains were read from a single sample in a study of blood T cell repertoires in COVID-19. Here immunoSEQ multiplex PCR was the method, and the copy in TCRdb shows in-frame clones only, minus some. The sample contains tens of thousands of clones, roughly 76% of which appear only once. The sample consisted of peripheral blood. The receptors here all came from an elderly woman with active or convalescent COVID-19. Each CDR3 is given with its conserved first and last residue. D genes are given only for firm matches. Some rows mark clone size as missing; the rest say once, few, many or name a class of expanded clone.

TRBV7-2	TRBD2	once	15	TRBJ2-7	TGTGCCAGCAGCCCCAGGACTAGCGGTTCCTACGAGCAGTACTTC	CASSPRTSGSYEQYF
TRBV3-1/TRBV3-2	TRBD1	.	15	TRBJ1-2	TGTGCCAGCAGCCAAATCCCGCGGACAGGGGATGGCTACACCTTC	CASSQIPRTGDGYTF
TRBV30	.	few	13	TRBJ2-3	TGTGCCTGGAGTGTGGGACTGGCAGATACGCAGTATTTT	CAWSVGLADTQYF
TRBV4-2	.	.	15	TRBJ2-4	TGTGCCAGCAGCCAAGATTGGCGGGCCAAAAACATTCAGTACTTC	CASSQDWRAKNIQYF
TRBV19	TRBD1	.	16	TRBJ1-5	TGTGCCAGTAGCGGAGCCGGGACAGGGAACGGGCAGCCCCAGCATTTT	CASSGAGTGNGQPQHF
TRBV28	.	.	11	TRBJ1-1	TGTGCCAGCAGGGGAGACACTGAAGCTTTCTTT	CASRGDTEAFF
TRBV5-1	.	.	15	TRBJ1-1	TGCGCCAGCAGCTTGGACCGGGGCCGGGGGACTGAAGCTTTCTTT	CASSLDRGRGTEAFF
TRBV9	TRBD1	.	14	TRBJ2-3	TGTGCCAGCTCCCGTGAGGGGGCAAGGGATACGCAGTATTTT	CASSREGARDTQYF
TRBV25-1	.	.	13	TRBJ2-7	TGTGCCAGCAGGACAGGAGGAGTTTACGAGCAGTACTTC	CASRTGGVYEQYF
TRBV6-5	.	.	14	TRBJ1-3	TGTGCCAGCAGTTACCGAGTTGGTGGAAACACCATATATTTT	CASSYRVGGNTIYF
TRBV15	TRBD1	.	16	TRBJ2-2	TGTGCCACCAGCAGCGGGACAGGGGGTCACACCGGGGAGCTGTTTTTT	CATSSGTGGHTGELFF
TRBV7-2	TRBD2	.	16	TRBJ2-1	TGTGCCAGCAGCTTAGGTCCTAGCGGGAATGGCAATGAGCAGTTCTTC	CASSLGPSGNGNEQFF
TRBV27	.	once	15	TRBJ1-1	TGTGCCAGCAGTTTTCTTACGCACATGAACACTGAAGCTTTCTTT	CASSFLTHMNTEAFF
TRBV5-4	TRBD1	.	17	TRBJ1-2	TGTGCCAGCAGCTTGGGCCCCCTAGGACAGGGTACGCGAGGCTACACCTTC	CASSLGPLGQGTRGYTF
TRBV19	TRBD1	.	15	TRBJ1-5	TGTGCCACTCGAAAGGACAGGGATAGCAATCAGCCCCAGCATTTT	CATRKDRDSNQPQHF
TRBV5-1	.	.	13	TRBJ2-7	TGCGCCAGCAGCTTGGACTTCGGGTACGAGCAGTACTTC	CASSLDFGYEQYF
TRBV6-5	TRBD2	.	13	TRBJ2-3	TGTGCCAGCAGTTATCGGGGGGAGGATACGCAGTATTTT	CASSYRGEDTQYF
TRBV7-9	TRBD1	.	15	TRBJ2-7	TGTGCCAGCAGCCCACTCGGGACAGGGGTCGACGAGCAGTACTTC	CASSPLGTGVDEQYF
TRBV29-1	.	.	13	TRBJ1-1	TGCAGCCCCCCCCCAGGGGTGAATACTGAAGCTTTCTTT	CSPPPGVNTEAFF
TRBV6-2/TRBV6-3	.	.	13	TRBJ2-3	TGTGCCAGCGGTTTGGGCCGCACAGATACGCAGTATTTT	CASGLGRTDTQYF
TRBV24-1	TRBD2	.	17	TRBJ2-1	TGTGCCACCAGTGATTCGGGGGGGGCCCGGCGTTACAATGAGCAGTTCTTC	CATSDSGGARRYNEQFF
TRBV4-1	TRBD2	.	15	TRBJ2-3	TGCGCCAGCAGCCTCACGACTAGCGGGGGGGATACGCAGTATTTT	CASSLTTSGGDTQYF
TRBV5-1	TRBD2	.	16	TRBJ2-7	TGCGCCAGCAGAAAGGAAGCGGGGGGATCCCCCTACGAGCAGTACTTC	CASRKEAGGSPYEQYF